Listed below are T cell receptor beta chains from one sample, sequenced in a study of T cells in Graves' hyperthyroidism and ophthalmopathy. TCRdb reprocessed the multiplex PCR reads via MiXCR and lists one record per CDR3 protein. The sample holds some 50,000 distinct CDR3 sequences, about 54% seen once. The sequenced sample consisted of peripheral blood or thyroid tissue (not recorded which). The receptors were gathered from a man aged 18 to 30 with Graves' hyperthyroidism. Both conserved end residues are part of each CDR3. D genes are given only for firm matches. The size of a clone is reported for some rows only, either as once, few or many, or as a class for expanded clones.

size	V	D	J	DNA	CDR3
many	TRBV20-1	TRBD2	TRBJ2-5	TGCAGTGCAGGACTAGCGGGGGGAGAGACCCAGTACTTC	CSAGLAGGETQYF
many	TRBV28	-	TRBJ1-6	TGTGCCAGCAGTCGGGGGCTTAATTCACCCCTCCACTTT	CASSRGLNSPLHF
-	TRBV7-2	-	TRBJ1-4	TGTGCCAGCAGCTTAAACAGGGAGGAAAAACTGTTTTTT	CASSLNREEKLFF
few	TRBV14	-	TRBJ2-6	TGTGCCAGCAGCCAAGGTTCGGCTGGGGCCAACGTCCTGACTTTC	CASSQGSAGANVLTF
few	TRBV6-1	-	TRBJ2-7	TGTGCCGCCCGGGGAGGACCCTACGAGCAGTACTTC	CAARGGPYEQYF
medium-sized	TRBV7-9	-	TRBJ2-7	TGTGCCAGCAGCTTAACGGAGGGCTATGACGAGCAGTACTTC	CASSLTEGYDEQYF
many	TRBV5-1	TRBD2	TRBJ2-2	TGCGCCAGCAGCGGCGGGACTAGCGGGACGGGCACCGGGGAGCTGTTTTTT	CASSGGTSGTGTGELFF
many	TRBV7-8	-	TRBJ2-5	TGTGCCAGCAGCTTTATAACCGACATTTCTGGGGAGACCCAGTACTTC	CASSFITDISGETQYF
once	TRBV20-1	TRBD2	TRBJ2-5	TGCAGTGCTAGACTACAACTAGCGGGGGGCCGGGAGACCCAGTACTTC	CSARLQLAGGRETQYF
-	TRBV29-1	TRBD2	TRBJ2-5	TGCAGCGTTGATGAAACTAGCGGGAGGGAGACCCAGTACTTC	CSVDETSGRETQYF
-	TRBV2	-	TRBJ1-4	TGTGCCAGCACTTTATTTGCAACTAATGAAAAACTGTTTTTT	CASTLFATNEKLFF
-	TRBV10-1	TRBD1	TRBJ1-2	TGCGCCAGCAGCCCGACAGGGAAGTATGGCTACACCTTC	CASSPTGKYGYTF
many	TRBV2	-	TRBJ2-2	TGTGCCAGCGGTGGGCTCCGAACCGGGGAGCTGTTTTTT	CASGGLRTGELFF